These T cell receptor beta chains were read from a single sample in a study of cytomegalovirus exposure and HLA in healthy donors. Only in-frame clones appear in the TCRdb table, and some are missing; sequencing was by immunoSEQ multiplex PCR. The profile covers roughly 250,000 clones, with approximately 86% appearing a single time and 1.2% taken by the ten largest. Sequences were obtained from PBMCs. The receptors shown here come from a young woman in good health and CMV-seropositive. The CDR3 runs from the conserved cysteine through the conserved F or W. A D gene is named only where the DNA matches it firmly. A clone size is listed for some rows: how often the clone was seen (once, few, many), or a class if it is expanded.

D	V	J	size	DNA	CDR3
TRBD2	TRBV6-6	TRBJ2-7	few	TGTGCCAGCAGCAGGGACTACTCCTACGAGCAGTACTTC	CASSRDYSYEQYF
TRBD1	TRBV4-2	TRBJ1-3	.	TGTGCCAGCAGCCAAGACCTCAGGGGGGATAGAAACACCATATATTTT	CASSQDLRGDRNTIYF
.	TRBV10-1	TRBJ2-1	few	TGCGCCAGCAGTTTCTCGGACAGTGGACGGGGGGTGCAGTTCTTC	CASSFSDSGRGVQFF
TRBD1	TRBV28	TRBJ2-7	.	TGTGCCAGCTCTGCAGGGGGCCGTCCCTACGAGCAGTACTTC	CASSAGGRPYEQYF
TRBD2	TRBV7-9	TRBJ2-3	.	TGTGCCAGCAGCTTTGCAACTAGCGGCACAGATACGCAGTATTTT	CASSFATSGTDTQYF
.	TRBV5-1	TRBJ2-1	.	TGCGCCAGCAGCTCCTCTCCCCAGCGCCTAAGCTCCTACAATGAGCAGTTCTTC	CASSSSPQRLSSYNEQFF
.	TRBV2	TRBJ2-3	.	TGTGCCAGCATCCTAGATACGCAGTATTTT	CASILDTQYF
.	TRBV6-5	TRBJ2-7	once	TGTGCCAGCAGTCTCCGGGAGAGCTCCTACGAGCAGTACTTC	CASSLRESSYEQYF
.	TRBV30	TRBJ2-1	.	TGTGCCTGGACAGGGGAGAATGAGCAGTTCTTC	CAWTGENEQFF
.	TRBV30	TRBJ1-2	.	TGTGCCTGGAGCCAAGGGGGTGGCTACACCTTC	CAWSQGGGYTF
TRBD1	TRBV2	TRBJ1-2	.	TGTGCCAGCAGTGGGGGGACAGGCTATGGCTACACCTTC	CASSGGTGYGYTF
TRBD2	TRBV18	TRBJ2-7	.	TGTGCCAGCTCACCACCGAGTCCAGCGGGGACCTACGAGCAGTACTTC	CASSPPSPAGTYEQYF
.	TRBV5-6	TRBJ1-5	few	TGTGCCAGCAGCTTGGACGGGTATAGCAATCAGCCCCAGCATTTT	CASSLDGYSNQPQHF
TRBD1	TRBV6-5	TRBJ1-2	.	TGTGCCAGCAGGGAACAGGGGATGGGGTATGGCTACACCTTC	CASREQGMGYGYTF
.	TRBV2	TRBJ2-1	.	TGTGCCAGCAGTCGTGGACTGGTGGTCTCCTACAATGAGCAGTTCTTC	CASSRGLVVSYNEQFF
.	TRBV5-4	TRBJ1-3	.	TGTGCCAGCAGCTCCGATCCAGGGAATGCTGGAAACACCATATATTTT	CASSSDPGNAGNTIYF
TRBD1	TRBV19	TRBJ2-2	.	TGTGCCAGTAGTATCGGACAGGGATATTACTGGGAGCTGTTTTTT	CASSIGQGYYWELFF
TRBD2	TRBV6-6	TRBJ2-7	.	TGTGCCAGCAGCTTATGGACTAGCGGGAGTTTGTCCCAGCAGTACTTC	CASSLWTSGSLSQQYF
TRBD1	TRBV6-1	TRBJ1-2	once	TGTGCCAGCAGTGAACCGCGGCTGACAGGGGGCGTGGGCTACACCTTC	CASSEPRLTGGVGYTF
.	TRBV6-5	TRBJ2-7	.	TGTGCCAGCAGTTATGAAGCAGGGTCCTACGAGCAGTACTTC	CASSYEAGSYEQYF
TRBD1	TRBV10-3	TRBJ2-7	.	TGTGCCATCAGCCAGGGACAGGGAGGCTCCTACGAGCAGTACTTC	CAISQGQGGSYEQYF
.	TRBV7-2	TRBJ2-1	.	TGTGCCAGCAGCTCCTCCGGGATGCGTTACAATGAGCAGTTCTTC	CASSSSGMRYNEQFF
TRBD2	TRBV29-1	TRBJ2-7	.	TGCAGCGGATTAGCGGGAGGACAAGGGGAGCAGTACTTC	CSGLAGGQGEQYF
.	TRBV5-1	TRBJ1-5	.	TGCGCCAGCAGCGCCTCAGGGGCCTTTAATCAGCCCCAGCATTTT	CASSASGAFNQPQHF
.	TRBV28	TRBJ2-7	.	TGTGCCAGCGGGTGGAGCTCCTACGAGCAGTACTTC	CASGWSSYEQYF
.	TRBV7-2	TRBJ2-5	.	TGTGCCAGCAGCTTAGGACGGAGAGAGACCCAGTACTTC	CASSLGRRETQYF
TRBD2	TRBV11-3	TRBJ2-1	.	TGTGCCAGCAGCTCAAACTGGCGGGAGCAACAGATCAATGAGCAGTTCTTC	CASSSNWREQQINEQFF
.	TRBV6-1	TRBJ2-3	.	TGTGCCAGCAGTGAAACAATCCAGGTCTCAGGGCCTAGCACAGATACGCAGTATTTT	CASSETIQVSGPSTDTQYF
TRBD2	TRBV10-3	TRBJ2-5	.	TGTGCCATCGCGGGGGGAGAGACCCAGTACTTC	CAIAGGETQYF
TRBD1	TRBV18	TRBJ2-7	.	TGTGCCAGCTCAGTCTCCGGGACAGGGGCCTACGAGCAGTACTTC	CASSVSGTGAYEQYF
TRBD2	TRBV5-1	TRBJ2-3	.	TGCGCCAGCAGCCCCCAAAAACTAGCGGCTAGCACAGATACGCAGTATTTT	CASSPQKLAASTDTQYF
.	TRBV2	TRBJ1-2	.	TGTGCCAGCAGTGAAGCGGGCATAAGTATGCGCTACACCTTC	CASSEAGISMRYTF
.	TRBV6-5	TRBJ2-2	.	TGTGCCAGCAGTTACTCGGGGGGACCCGGGGAGCTGTTTTTT	CASSYSGGPGELFF
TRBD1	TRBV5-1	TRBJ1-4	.	TGCGCCACCCGACAGGGCCCAACTAATGAAAAACTGTTTTTT	CATRQGPTNEKLFF
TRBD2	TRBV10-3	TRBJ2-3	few	TGTGCCATCAGCCCCGGACTAGCGGGTGGACCCGAGCGTCAGAATACGCAGTATTTT	CAISPGLAGGPERQNTQYF
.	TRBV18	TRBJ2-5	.	TGTGCCAGCTCACTTCTTCAGGGATTGTTGGAGACCCAGTACTTC	CASSLLQGLLETQYF
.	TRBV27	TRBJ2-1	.	TGTGCCAGCAGTACACCCTACAATGAGCAGTTCTTC	CASSTPYNEQFF
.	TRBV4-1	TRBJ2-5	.	TGCGCCAGCAGCCAAGACGGTCAAGAGACCCAGTACTTC	CASSQDGQETQYF
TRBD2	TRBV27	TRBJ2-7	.	TGTGCCAGCAGATCTCTAGCGGGGTACTACGAGCAGTACTTC	CASRSLAGYYEQYF
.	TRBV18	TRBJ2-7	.	TGTGCCAGCTCACCCCCGGCGGGTTTTGGGCAGTACTTC	CASSPPAGFGQYF
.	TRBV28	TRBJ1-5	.	TGTGCCAGCAGAGTTCAGGGGTCTCAGCCCCAGCATTTT	CASRVQGSQPQHF
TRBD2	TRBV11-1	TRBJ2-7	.	TGTGCCAGCAGCCCTAGCGGGAGGGCCGGGGAGCAGTACTTC	CASSPSGRAGEQYF
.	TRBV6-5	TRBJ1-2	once	TGTGCCAGCAGTGTCGATATCAGGTCCTATGGCTACACCTTC	CASSVDIRSYGYTF
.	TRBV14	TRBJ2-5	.	TGTGCCAGCAGCGCTAGCGCCCCAGAGACCCAGTACTTC	CASSASAPETQYF
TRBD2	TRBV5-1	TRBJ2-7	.	TGCGCCAGCAGTTTAGTAGGCGGGAGCTCCTCCTACGAGCAGTACTTC	CASSLVGGSSSYEQYF
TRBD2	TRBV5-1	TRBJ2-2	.	TGCGCCAGCAGCGTAGGACTAGCGGCCGTCACCGGGGAGCTGTTTTTT	CASSVGLAAVTGELFF
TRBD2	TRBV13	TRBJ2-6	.	TGTGCCAGCACTGTACGGGGGGGATCAGCTGGGGCCAACGTCCTGACTTTC	CASTVRGGSAGANVLTF
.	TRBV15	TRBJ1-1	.	TGTGCCACCAGCACCTTATCACAGAACACTGAAGCTTTCTTT	CATSTLSQNTEAFF
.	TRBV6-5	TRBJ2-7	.	TGTGCCGTACAGGGACTAAGGTACGAGCAGTACTTC	CAVQGLRYEQYF
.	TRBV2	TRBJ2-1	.	TGTGCCAGTGGGTTAAGCGGGTCCTACAATGAGCAGTTCTTC	CASGLSGSYNEQFF
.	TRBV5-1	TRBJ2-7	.	TGCGCCAGCAGCGCGTACAGAACCTACGAGCAGTACTTC	CASSAYRTYEQYF
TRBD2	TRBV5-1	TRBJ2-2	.	TGCGCCAGCAGCTCGGGACTAGTAGGCGGGGAGCTGTTTTTT	CASSSGLVGGELFF
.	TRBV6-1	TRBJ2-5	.	TGTGCCAGCAGTAACACCAGGGAGACCCAGTACTTC	CASSNTRETQYF
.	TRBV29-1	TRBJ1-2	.	TGCAGCGTTGTCAAGGCCGGGTCAGACGATGGCTACACCTTC	CSVVKAGSDDGYTF
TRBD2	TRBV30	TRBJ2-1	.	TGTGCCTGGAGAGCTAGCGGGAGATATGAGCAGTTCTTC	CAWRASGRYEQFF
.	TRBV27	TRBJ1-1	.	TGTGCCAGCAGTTTAATCTCCAACGGGAGGGATATACTCGAAGCTTTCTTT	CASSLISNGRDILEAFF
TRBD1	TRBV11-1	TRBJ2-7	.	TGTGCCAGCAGCTATCGACAGGGCCGCGAGCAGTACTTC	CASSYRQGREQYF